This T cell receptor (beta chain) comes out of a study of PD-1 blockade in classical Hodgkin lymphoma. This table comes from immunoSEQ multiplex PCR, and its TCRdb copy is limited to in-frame clones, with some not included. The table has tens of thousands of clones, roughly 89% seen once. This CDR3 contains 18 residues. The V gene's germline CDR1 is LGHNT and CDR2 FRNRAP. Trimming pared 5 bases from V and 7 bases from J, leaving 29 bases between. Time point defined: cycle 4 day 1 (C4D1), after more than 5 weeks of nivolumab. Every patient had relapsed following autologous stem cell transplantation, and cohorts differed in brentuximab vedotin exposure.

The V and J genes are TRBV12-5 and TRBJ1-2, with a possible D match to TRBD1 (6 bases). The specimen comprised peripheral blood mononuclear cells (PBMCs), sampled before the fourth cycle of nivolumab. This receptor was taken from a human donor with classical Hodgkin lymphoma. For the CDR3, the DNA is TGTGCTAGTGGTGCCCCCACCGGGACAACTCAAATTCGGATTGGCTACACCTTC. It yields the protein CASGAPTGTTQIRIGYTF.